The T cell receptor (beta chain) described here comes from a study of neoadjuvant anti-PD-1 for oral cavity cancer. Study context: Most patients had three to four biweekly doses of 3 mg/kg nivolumab before resection. Non-progressing patients received a fourth nivolumab dose near day 43, then surgery on days 50-56.

Assay: immunoSEQ multiplex PCR; the TCRdb copy retains only in-frame clones and omits some. Here the sample spans about 72,000 clones, approximately 85% being singletons. Time point noted: after neoadjuvant nivolumab, at surgical resection. Cohort: HPV-negative, locally advanced oral cavity squamous cell carcinoma patients. This TCR was recovered from a person aged 35-79 years with oral cavity squamous cell carcinoma. The material sequenced was PBMCs, taken after nivolumab (anti-PD-1) treatment.

CDR3 sequence reads: CATSRDLGVQYF. The CDR3 DNA sequence: TGTGCCACCAGCAGAGATTTAGGGGTCCAGTACTTC. V usage is TRBV15 and J usage is TRBJ2-5, with D maybe TRBD1 (5 bases). The CDR3 spans 12 residues. Trimming pared 0 bases from V and 10 bases from J, leaving 9 bases between. Germline lookup yields CDR1 LNHNV and CDR2 YYDKDF (reference sequence).